These T cell receptor beta chains were read from a single sample in a study of cytomegalovirus exposure and HLA in healthy donors. TCRdb keeps only in-frame clones here, not all; method: immunoSEQ multiplex PCR. Among 110,000 to 150,000 clones listed, approximately 83% were seen once. The source material was PBMCs. Receptors originate from a woman in her thirties or forties in good health and CMV-seronegative. The conserved cysteine and the conserved F or W are not part of the CDR3 here.

TRBV6-5	TRBJ1-1	ASSYDTSNTEAF
TRBV28	TRBJ1-3	ASHPSGGSGNTIY
TRBV11-2	TRBJ1-1	ASSPYRVQGDRELEAF
TRBV5-1	TRBJ1-4	ASKLGGFATNEKLF
TRBV29-1	TRBJ1-1	SVKGAQGFNMNTEAF
TRBV18	TRBJ2-6	ASSPEPGRGNGANVLT
TRBV5-1	TRBJ2-2	ASSSLAGGPGELF
TRBV6-5	TRBJ2-1	ASRGRINSYNEQF
TRBV15	TRBJ1-6	ATSGWSSYNSPLH
TRBV2	TRBJ1-2	ASTRRDRSPEGYT
TRBV11-2	TRBJ1-2	ASSLGTAYGYT
TRBV28	TRBJ2-7	ASSQRDNLIYEQY
TRBV29-1	TRBJ1-3	SADPGGFGNTIY
TRBV10-3	TRBJ1-2	ATRRTGRSMGYT
TRBV7-9	TRBJ1-1	ASSSKYGGQGINTEAF
TRBV15	TRBJ1-4	ATSRDLGVDEKLF